The 20 T cell receptor beta chains listed next were all sequenced from one sample in a study of blood T cell repertoires in COVID-19. Assay: immunoSEQ multiplex PCR; the TCRdb copy retains only in-frame clones and omits some. Among 250,000 to 350,000 clones listed, approximately 87% were seen once. Sequenced input: peripheral blood. The receptors shown here come from a woman aged 50 to 65 with active or convalescent COVID-19.

The rearrangement joins TRBV7-2 to TRBJ2-1, with D uncertain. The CDR3 covers 15 residues. V dropped 4 bases and J dropped 1 base, with 11 bases sitting between them. Looked up from germline, CDR1 is SGHTA and CDR2 is FQGNSA. CDR3 coding DNA: TGTGCCAGCAGCTACTCCGAGGTTTCCTACAATGAGCAGTTCTTC. This sequence encodes CASSYSEVSYNEQFF.

V usage is TRBV10-3 and J usage is TRBJ2-1; tentative D call: TRBD2 (6 bases). Trimming cost V 3 bases and J 7 bases, with 10 bases left between them. This CDR3 is 13 amino acids long. Per germline, CDR1 ENHRY and CDR2 SYGVKD. For the CDR3, the DNA is TGTGCCATCAGTGAAATTAGCGGAAATGAGCAGTTCTTC. The encoded protein is CAISEISGNEQFF.

The rearrangement uses TRBV7-3 and TRBJ2-7, with 7 bases fitting TRBD1. Trimming cost V 1 base and J 7 bases; bases outside gene matches: 4. CDR1 SGHTA and CDR2 FQGTGA come from the germline V gene. The CDR3 has 13 amino acids. The CDR3 loop reads CASSLIGGGEQYF. DNA of the CDR3: TGTGCCAGCAGCTTAATAGGGGGCGGTGAGCAGTACTTC.

The chain combines TRBV4-3 with TRBJ2-2, with D perhaps TRBD2 (5 bases). V lost 0 bases and J 7 bases, leaving 15 bases between the germline ends. Per the germline V gene, CDR1 is LGHNA and CDR2 is YSLEER. This CDR3 comprises 16 residues. The CDR3 nucleotides read TGCGCCAGCAGCCAAGATGTGGCACCTGGAGGCGGGGAGCTGTTTTTT. Its protein product is CASSQDVAPGGGELFF.

The J gene is TRBJ2-7, the V gene TRBV9; D is perhaps TRBD1 (6 bases). V lost 0 bases and J 8 bases, leaving 18 bases between the germline ends. The CDR3 is 15 amino acids. CDR1 and CDR2 (germline): SGDLS, YYNGEE. The CDR3, as DNA: TGTGCCAGCAGCGTAGGCGGTGGGGCAGGGGAGCAGCAGTACTTC. Its translation: CASSVGGGAGEQQYF.

The V call is TRBV19, the J call TRBJ1-1; D remains unclear. V was trimmed by 3 bases and J by 1 base, leaving 9 bases between them. Germline values: CDR1 LNHDA, CDR2 SQIVND (reference sequence). This CDR3 has 14 residues. The CDR3 region has the DNA TGTGCCAGTAGTATTTTTAGAGAGAACACTGAAGCTTTCTTT. It specifies CASSIFRENTEAFF.

The chain joins TRBV5-4 to TRBJ1-6, with 8 bases lining up with TRBD1. Unmatched junction bases numbered 5, after V lost 3 bases and J lost 9 bases. The CDR3 runs 14 residues. The germline V gene encodes CDR1 SGHNT and CDR2 YYREEE (reference sequence). In DNA form, the CDR3 reads TGTGCCAGCAGCTCGGACAGGGTTAGTTCACCCCTCCACTTT. It specifies CASSSDRVSSPLHF.

The rearrangement links TRBV5-4 to TRBJ1-2; D not certain. V was cut by 4 bases and J by 0 bases, with 16 bases left in between. The CDR3 covers 16 residues. CDR1 is SGHNT and CDR2 is YYREEE in the germline V gene (reference sequence). CDR3 sequence reads: CASSPPRSDSNYGYTF. The CDR3 bases are TGTGCCAGCAGCCCCCCCAGGTCTGATTCTAACTATGGCTACACCTTC.

The CDR3 reads CASKGQPNTEAFF. The DNA for the CDR3 is TGTGCCAGCAAGGGACAGCCGAACACTGAAGCTTTCTTT. The rearrangement links TRBV2 to TRBJ1-1; TRBD1 matches at 7 bases. The CDR3 loop spans 13 amino acids. Unmatched junction bases numbered 3, after V lost 7 bases and J lost 1 base. Germline assignment: CDR1 SNHLY and CDR2 FYNNEI.

The chain recombines TRBV6-4 with TRBJ2-1, with 15 bases that match TRBD2. Germline loops: CDR1 MRHNA, CDR2 SNTAGT. Losses at the gene ends were 3 bases for V and 9 bases for J; bases not matched to a gene: 6. The CDR3 spans 16 residues. CDR3 nucleotide sequence: TGTGCCAGCAGTGAAGAAGGACTAGCGGGAGGGTTTGAGCAGTTCTTC. It codes for CASSEEGLAGGFEQFF.

V and J are TRBV21-1 and TRBJ2-7; the listed D gene, TRBD1, was not tested against the DNA. TRBV21-1 is a known pseudogene. The CDR3 runs to 17 residues. DNA of the CDR3: TGTGCCAGCAGCAAATGTGGTAGGGACAGGGAAACCTACGAGCAGTACTTC. This encodes CASSKCGRDRETYEQYF.

The chain carries TRBV3-1 (or the pseudogene TRBV3-2) and TRBJ1-1, with unresolved D. This CDR3 region has 13 residues. The ends were cut back, 2 bases at V and 8 bases at J, with 12 bases in the middle. CDR1 is LGHDT, CDR2 YNNKEL, per germline (reference sequence). The CDR3 DNA reads as TGTGCCAGCAGCCAATTATCCTACGGGGAAGCTTTCTTT. Translated, it gives CASSQLSYGEAFF.

The CDR3 protein is CASSLDGEGHYGYTF. The CDR3 DNA is TGTGCCAGCAGCTTGGATGGGGAGGGGCACTATGGCTACACCTTC. The gene calls are TRBV5-4 and TRBJ1-2, with D perhaps matching TRBD1 (5 bases). Germline CDR1 reads SGHNT; CDR2 reads YYREEE (reference sequence). The CDR3 is 15 residues long. V lost 0 bases to trimming and J lost 3 bases, with 12 bases between them.

The chain is built from TRBV2 and TRBJ2-7; D remains unclear. Trimming shortened V by 5 bases and J by 1 base, and 3 bases separated the two germline ends. Germline CDR1 and CDR2: SNHLY and FYNNEI. The CDR3 length is 11 residues. In DNA form, the CDR3 reads TGTGCCAGCAGTCTTTCCTACGAGCAGTACTTC. Translating it yields CASSLSYEQYF.

The CDR3 DNA reads TGTGCCAGCAGCTTAACAGGGTATGACGAGCAGTACTTC. Amino acids: CASSLTGYDEQYF. This chain connects TRBV7-9 to TRBJ2-7; maybe TRBD1 (6 bases). The CDR3 runs to 13 residues. CDR1 is SEHNR and CDR2 is FQNEAQ in the germline V gene (reference sequence). V was clipped by 2 bases and J by 5 bases, with 10 bases between them.

This chain links TRBV28 with TRBJ1-3; 7 positions agree with TRBD1. Germline V gene lookup returns CDR1 MDHEN and CDR2 SYDVKM. V trimming: 10 bases; J trimming: 4 bases; junction bases outside the gene matches: 7. This CDR3 is 13 amino acids long. The CDR3 region is CATRQGTGNTIYF. CDR3 nucleotide sequence: TGTGCCACCCGACAGGGAACAGGAAACACCATATATTTT.

This clone was detected only once. The chain uses TRBV7-2 and TRBJ2-6; possibly TRBD2 for D (7 bases). V was trimmed by 2 bases and J by 1 base, leaving 12 bases between them. This CDR3 comprises 17 residues. The germline V gene encodes CDR1 SGHTA and CDR2 FQGNSA. CDR3 DNA: TGTGCCAGCAGCTTATCGGGGGGCAGGTCTGGGGCCAACGTCCTGACTTTC. Translating it yields CASSLSGGRSGANVLTF. Looking up the rest from reference TRBV7-2 and TRBJ2-6 gives the full variable domain: GAGVSQSPSNKVTEKGKDVELRCDPISGHTALYWYRQSLGQGLEFLIYFQGNSAPDKSGLPSDRFSAERTGGSVSTLTIQRTQQEDSAVYLCASSLSGGRSGANVLTFGAGSRLTVL.

The rearrangement links TRBV10-1 to TRBJ2-3; D gene unclear. The CDR3 has 19 amino acids. V lost 10 bases to trimming and J lost 0 bases, with 29 bases between them. The V gene's germline CDR1 is WNHNN and CDR2 SYGVQD (reference sequence). CDR3 DNA: TGCGCCATTCGAAGAAGGAGCCGGCCCCGTTCCCGTAGCACAGATACGCAGTATTTT. This codes for CAIRRRSRPRSRSTDTQYF.

The chain is built from TRBV30 and TRBJ1-1; the D is unclear. V was cut by 3 bases and J by 0 bases, with 8 bases left in between. Germline loops: CDR1 GTSNPN, CDR2 SVGIG (reference sequence). This CDR3 has 13 amino acids. The CDR3 bases are TGTGCCTGGAGCTTGAGGCTGAACACTGAAGCTTTCTTT. Translating gives CAWSLRLNTEAFF.

V gene TRBV6-5 combines with J gene TRBJ1-3; 7 bases fit TRBD1. CDR3 length equals 15 residues. V lost 6 bases and J lost 1; bases outside the gene matches: 6. Per germline, CDR1 MNHEY and CDR2 SVGAGI. The CDR3 sequence: CASRNTGESGNTIYF. The CDR3 nucleotides are TGTGCCAGCAGGAACACAGGGGAGTCTGGAAACACCATATATTTT.